The 18 T cell receptor beta chains below were found in one sample sequenced in a study of CD8 T cells in Susac syndrome. RNA, at 0.5 to 1 ug, was reverse transcribed with random hexamers. From the immunoSEQ multiplex PCR reads, TCRdb called clonotypes with MiXCR, one entry per CDR3 protein. The data hold about 190,000 distinct CDR3 sequences, with approximately 95% observed a single time. The source material was CD8+ T cells from PBMCs. These receptors were taken from a human donor with Susac syndrome.

This clonotype appeared a single time. The chain employs TRBV3-1 and TRBJ1-6; no firm D call. The CDR3 is made up of 18 amino acids. CDR1 is LGHDT, CDR2 YNNKEL, per germline (reference sequence). The V gene lost 0 bases and the J gene lost 12 bases, with 24 bases spanning the gap. The CDR3 protein is CASSQDRSLVAGFLPLHF. The CDR3 DNA sequence: TGTGCCAGCAGCCAAGATCGGTCGCTCGTGGCAGGTTTTTTACCCCTCCACTTT.

The V and J genes are TRBV4-1 and TRBJ1-5; 7 nucleotides line up with TRBD1. Trimming took 3 bases from V and 4 from J; bases not matched to a gene: 9. CDR1 and CDR2 (germline): MGHRA, YSYEKL. The CDR3 is made up of 16 amino acids. CDR3 sequence: CASSHSQGGKNQPQHF. The CDR3 DNA reads TGCGCCAGCAGCCATTCCCAGGGGGGAAAAAATCAGCCCCAGCATTTT.

This chain connects TRBV24-1 to TRBJ2-6; D is unclear. V was pared by 9 bases and J by 1 base, with 6 bases between. The CDR3 consists of 13 residues. Germline values: CDR1 KGHDR, CDR2 SFDVKD. The CDR3 is CATLGSGANVLTF. CDR3 coding DNA: TGTGCCACCCTGGGGTCTGGGGCCAACGTCCTGACTTTC.

The chain couples TRBV29-1 to TRBJ2-1, with no clear D. This CDR3 has 13 amino acids. The germline CDR1 and CDR2 sequences are SQVTM and ANQGSEA. Trimming removed 5 bases from V and 5 bases from J, with 13 bases in between. The CDR3 nucleotides are TGCAGCGTTTCCCGGACCATCAACAATGAGCAGTTCTTC. Encoded protein: CSVSRTINNEQFF.

About this clonotype itself: A read error may account for a junction end that differs from germline. The chain couples TRBV7-9 to TRBJ2-7; 8 nucleotides agree with TRBD2. CDR1 is SEHNR and CDR2 is FQNEAQ in the germline V gene (reference sequence). The CDR3 totals 14 residues. In DNA form, the CDR3 reads TGTGCCAGCACCTTAGCGGGACCGACCTACGAGCAGTACTTC. Amino acids: CASTLAGPTYEQYF.

The genes are TRBV5-4 and TRBJ1-1; no firm D call. CDR1 SGHNT and CDR2 YYREEE come from the germline V gene (reference sequence). This CDR3 spans 15 amino acids. Trimming removed 1 base at V and 3 bases at J, with 13 bases between. The DNA of the CDR3 is TGTGCCAGCAGCTTGAGTAGAATAGGACACACTGAAGCTTTCTTT. It yields the protein CASSLSRIGHTEAFF.

The J gene is TRBJ2-7, the V gene TRBV30; D may correspond to TRBD1 or TRBD2 (5 bases each). In germline, CDR1 is GTSNPN, CDR2 SVGIG (reference sequence). The V end lost 1 base, the J end lost 2 bases, and 9 bases lay between the germline ends. This CDR3 spans 13 amino acids. CDR3 residues: CAWSGDGTYEQYF. The CDR3, as DNA: TGTGCCTGGAGTGGGGACGGTACCTACGAGCAGTACTTC.

J is TRBJ2-1 and V is TRBV7-2; 8 bases are shared with TRBD2. Unmatched junction bases numbered 5, after V lost 4 bases and J lost 0 bases. This CDR3 spans 16 amino acids. Germline V gene lookup returns CDR1 SGHTA and CDR2 FQGNSA. CDR3 in amino acids: CASSSSSGSSYNEQFF. CDR3 in DNA: TGTGCCAGCAGCTCTTCAAGCGGGAGCTCCTACAATGAGCAGTTCTTC.

The chain uses TRBV11-2 and TRBJ1-1; D is perhaps TRBD1 (5 bases). The germline CDR1 and CDR2 sequences are SGHAT and FQNNGV. Trimming left V 3 bases short and J 3 bases short, with 11 bases between. The CDR3 is made up of 14 amino acids. CDR3 bases: TGTGCCAGCAGCTTTAATCCAGGGTACACTGAAGCTTTCTTT. It encodes CASSFNPGYTEAFF.

The rearrangement links TRBV3-1 to TRBJ2-5, with D possibly being TRBD1 (5 bases). V was pared by 3 bases and J by 1 base, with 12 bases between. Germline V gives CDR1 LGHDT, CDR2 YNNKEL (reference sequence). The CDR3 extends over 15 amino acids. The CDR3 sequence: CASSQGGRGQETQYF. For the CDR3, the DNA is TGTGCCAGCAGCCAGGGCGGAAGGGGCCAAGAGACCCAGTACTTC.

This clonotype was picked up one time. J is TRBJ2-7 and V is TRBV2, with D perhaps matching TRBD1 (5 bases). This CDR3 has 13 amino acids. Per the germline V gene, CDR1 is SNHLY and CDR2 is FYNNEI. The ends were cut back, 4 bases at V and 1 base at J, with 8 bases in the middle. The CDR3 reads CASSGDSSYEQYF. In nucleotides, the CDR3 is TGTGCCAGCAGTGGAGACAGTTCCTACGAGCAGTACTTC.

V usage is TRBV7-9 and J usage is TRBJ2-2, with 7 bases aligning to TRBD1. The germline gives CDR1 SEHNR, CDR2 FQNEAQ (reference sequence). V dropped 5 bases and J dropped 0; count of bases not matched to a gene: 6. The CDR3 runs 16 residues. CDR3 residues: CASSPSQGANTGELFF. As DNA, the CDR3 is TGTGCCAGCAGCCCATCCCAGGGGGCGAACACCGGGGAGCTGTTTTTT.

J is TRBJ2-5 and V is TRBV27, with TRBD2 identical over 11 bases. The CDR3 is made up of 15 amino acids. Germline CDR1 reads MNHEY; CDR2 reads SMNVEV (reference sequence). Trimming at V came to 8 bases and at J to 5 bases, leaving 10 bases not matched to a gene. The CDR3 spells CASSYGTSGVETQYF. In nucleotides, the CDR3 is TGTGCCAGCTCCTACGGGACTAGCGGTGTCGAGACCCAGTACTTC.

The CDR3: CASSLNRGMNQPQHF. CDR3 coding DNA: TGTGCCAGCAGCCTAAATAGGGGTATGAATCAGCCCCAGCATTTT. The chain couples TRBV6-2 or TRBV6-3 to TRBJ1-5; perhaps TRBD1 as D (5 bases). The germline CDR1 and CDR2 sequences are MNHEY and SVGEGT. The CDR3 loop spans 15 amino acids. V was pared by 6 bases and J by 4 bases, with 16 bases between.

J is TRBJ1-5 and V is TRBV19; TRBD1 might be the D (5 bases). Trimming took 1 base from V and 2 from J, leaving 21 bases between them. The length of the CDR3 is 19 residues. Germline CDR1 and CDR2: LNHDA and SQIVND (reference sequence). The CDR3 reads CASSIVRGYDIAGNQPQHF. In nucleotides, the CDR3 is TGTGCCAGTAGTATAGTCCGGGGGTACGATATTGCGGGCAATCAGCCCCAGCATTTT.

V usage is TRBV3-1 and J usage is TRBJ2-7; 9 nucleotides agree with TRBD2. Trimming cost V 4 bases and J 1 base; bases outside gene matches: 5. The CDR3 is made up of 15 amino acids. Germline-derived CDR1 and CDR2 are LGHDT and YNNKEL (reference sequence). CDR3 sequence reads: CASSRGLAPSYEQYF. The CDR3 coding sequence is TGTGCCAGCAGCCGAGGACTAGCGCCGTCCTACGAGCAGTACTTC.

The chain combines TRBV4-1 with TRBJ2-1; 7 nucleotides line up with TRBD1. Germline trimming cut 6 bases from V and 8 bases from J; bases unmatched to any gene: 10. CDR1 and CDR2 (germline): MGHRA, YSYEKL. The CDR3 is 14 residues long. The CDR3 region has the DNA TGCGCCAGCAGACAACATGGGACAGACGATGAGCAGTTCTTC. Translating gives CASRQHGTDDEQFF.

The chain couples TRBV4-1 to TRBJ2-5; D not resolved. Trimming shortened V by 0 bases and J by 1 base, and 9 bases separated the two germline ends. The CDR3 spans 15 residues. CDR1 and CDR2 (germline): MGHRA, YSYEKL. The CDR3 nucleotides read TGCGCCAGCAGCCAAGATGACTCCCGCCAAGAGACCCAGTACTTC. Protein sequence: CASSQDDSRQETQYF.